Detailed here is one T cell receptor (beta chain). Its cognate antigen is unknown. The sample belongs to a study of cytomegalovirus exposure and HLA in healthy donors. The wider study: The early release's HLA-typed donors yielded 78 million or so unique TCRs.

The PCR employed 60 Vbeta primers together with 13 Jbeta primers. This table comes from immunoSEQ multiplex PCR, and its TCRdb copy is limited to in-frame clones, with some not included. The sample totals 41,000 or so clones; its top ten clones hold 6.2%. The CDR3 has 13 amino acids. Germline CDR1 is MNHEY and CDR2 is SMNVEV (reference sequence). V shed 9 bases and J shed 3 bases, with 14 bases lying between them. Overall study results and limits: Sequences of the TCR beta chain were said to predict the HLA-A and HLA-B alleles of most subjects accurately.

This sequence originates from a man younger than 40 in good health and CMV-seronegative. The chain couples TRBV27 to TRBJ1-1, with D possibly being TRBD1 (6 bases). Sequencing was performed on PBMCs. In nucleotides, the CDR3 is TGTGCCAGTATGGGGGCAGGGTACACTGAAGCTTTCTTT. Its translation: CASMGAGYTEAFF.